The clone carrying this T cell receptor (beta chain) was picked up a small number of times. What it recognizes is unknown. The PCR had 60 Vbeta and 13 Jbeta primers. The repertoire was sequenced with immunoSEQ multiplex PCR; TCRdb's copy has only in-frame clones and lacks some. This sample has about 99,000 clones; around 61% occur once, and the top ten carry roughly 3.3%. Trimming pared 6 bases from V and 7 bases from J, leaving 10 bases between. This CDR3 region has 13 residues. Germline V CDR1 and CDR2: MGHDK, SYGVNS. The data derive from a study of cytomegalovirus exposure and HLA in healthy donors. Study as a whole: There were about 85 million unique TCRs (from HLA-typed donors) in an early data release. Study-level results: The later analysis indicated that the majority of CMV-associated TCR beta chains appeared HLA-restricted. Rates of TCR association differed by HLA locus in a later analysis, with DRB1 highest and HLA-C lowest. Sequencing likely caused a cluster of highly shared sequence variants.

This sequence originates from a woman between 45 and 60 years old in good health and CMV-seronegative. What was sequenced was PBMCs. The chain employs TRBV25-1 and TRBJ1-6; D remains unclear. This CDR3 is CASSGNFNSPLHF. In DNA, the CDR3 is TGTGCCAGCAGCGGGAACTTCAATTCACCCCTCCACTTT. Based on the CDR3 plus reference TRBV25-1 and TRBJ1-6, the full variable domain is EADIYQTPRYLVIGTGKKITLECSQTMGHDKMYWYQQDPGMELHLIHYSYGVNSTEKGDLSSESTVSRIRTEHFPLTLESARPSHTSQYLCASSGNFNSPLHFGNGTRLTVT.